The rows below give T cell receptor beta chains drawn from one sample of a study of blood T cells in healthy people across ages. TCRdb re-called the 5' RACE reads with MiXCR, one entry per CDR3 protein. Seen here are hundreds of thousands of distinct CDR3 sequences, around 46% observed once, and the top ten hold roughly 12%. The sample was blood. These receptors all come from a young man in good health. CDR3s include the opening cysteine and the closing phenylalanine or tryptophan. Each record gives: clone size, J gene, D gene, V gene, CDR3 DNA, CDR3 protein. A D gene is named only where the DNA matches it firmly. Expanded clones are given a class, and other clones once, few, many or no size at all.

few,TRBJ2-1,NA,TRBV11-2,TGTGCCAGCAGCTCGGGACCTCACAATGAGCAGTTCTTC,CASSSGPHNEQFF
NA,TRBJ2-7,TRBD1,TRBV12-3/TRBV12-4,TGTGCCGGCATCCCGGGACAGGGGGCTTACGAGCAGTACTTC,CAGIPGQGAYEQYF
many,TRBJ1-4,NA,TRBV30,TGTGCCTGGAGTACTCTGGCAGGAGTTGAAAAACTGTTTTTT,CAWSTLAGVEKLFF
NA,TRBJ1-1,NA,TRBV11-2,TGTGCCAGCAGCCCGGAGGCAGTCTTCAGGAACACTGAAGCTTTCTTT,CASSPEAVFRNTEAFF
NA,TRBJ2-5,TRBD2,TRBV7-9,TGTGCCAGCAGCCCGTACGGGACTAGCGGGGAAGAGACCCAGTACTTC,CASSPYGTSGEETQYF
NA,TRBJ2-1,TRBD2,TRBV5-1,TGCGCCAGCAGCACCGGACTAGCGGGGACCCACGATGAGCAGTTCTTC,CASSTGLAGTHDEQFF
NA,TRBJ2-2,NA,TRBV6-2/TRBV6-3,TGTGCCAGCAGTTTCGCCGTTACCGGGGAGCTGTTTTTT,CASSFAVTGELFF
NA,TRBJ2-5,TRBD1,TRBV6-2/TRBV6-3,TGTGCCAGCAGTCCAGGGGACAGGGAGTACCAAGAGACCCAGTACTTC,CASSPGDREYQETQYF
once,TRBJ2-7,TRBD1,TRBV6-2/TRBV6-3,TGTGCCAGCACCCGAGGGACAGGGATCTACGAGCAGTACTTC,CASTRGTGIYEQYF
NA,TRBJ2-3,NA,TRBV7-9,TGTGCCAGCACCACTTCCGGGGCAGGGAGGAATACGCAGTATTTT,CASTTSGAGRNTQYF
NA,TRBJ2-2,NA,TRBV20-1,TGCAGTGCTAGAGTATCAGGGGCGAACACCGGGGAGCTGTTTTTT,CSARVSGANTGELFF
few,TRBJ2-6,NA,TRBV9,TGTGCCAGCAGCCTGGAGGTTACCAACGTCCTGACTTTC,CASSLEVTNVLTF
NA,TRBJ1-5,NA,TRBV7-2,TGTGCCAGCAGCTTAGCAGGGAAAAGTGATCAGCCCCAGCATTTT,CASSLAGKSDQPQHF
NA,TRBJ2-5,TRBD2,TRBV20-1,TGCAGTGCTAGAGGTCCAGGGTTATCGCGGGAGCAGTACTTC,CSARGPGLSREQYF
NA,TRBJ2-6,NA,TRBV29-1,TGCAGCGCTGAAGATAGCTGGCATCCTGGGGCCAACGTCCTGACTTTC,CSAEDSWHPGANVLTF
once,TRBJ2-5,NA,TRBV4-3,TGCGCCAGCAGCCAAGATACCGACTTTGGAGGGGAGACCCAGTACTTC,CASSQDTDFGGETQYF
NA,TRBJ2-1,TRBD2,TRBV20-1,TGCAGTGCTAGGCGGGGGGACAATGAGCAGTTCTTC,CSARRGDNEQFF
NA,TRBJ1-1,TRBD1,TRBV27,TGTGCCAGCAGCATAGACAGGGCGAACACTGAAGCTTTCTTT,CASSIDRANTEAFF
NA,TRBJ2-1,NA,TRBV7-9,TGTGCCAGCAGCCCCGTAGGCAGGGCGGAGAGGAATGAGCAGTTCTTC,CASSPVGRAERNEQFF
NA,TRBJ2-3,NA,TRBV10-3,TGTGCCATCAGTGAGTCGTTGGCAAACACAGATACGCAGTATTTT,CAISESLANTDTQYF
NA,TRBJ2-1,TRBD2,TRBV12-3/TRBV12-4,TGTGCCAGCAGTAACGGGGGGGACAATGAGCAGTTCTTC,CASSNGGDNEQFF
few,TRBJ2-7,NA,TRBV30,TGTGCCTGGAGTGTAGACAACTCCTACGAGCAGTACTTC,CAWSVDNSYEQYF
once,TRBJ1-5,TRBD1,TRBV5-1,TGCGCCAGCAGCACGGGACAGGGAGGCCAGCCCCAGCATTTT,CASSTGQGGQPQHF
NA,TRBJ1-4,NA,TRBV30,TGTGCCTGGAGCCGGGGGATGACTGAAAAACTGTTTTTT,CAWSRGMTEKLFF
NA,TRBJ1-2,NA,TRBV29-1,TGCAGCGTTGAAGGGGGGACGGATAACTATGGCTACACCTTC,CSVEGGTDNYGYTF
NA,TRBJ2-7,NA,TRBV29-1,TGCAGCGCTAGGACCTCCAACGAGCAGTACTTC,CSARTSNEQYF
NA,TRBJ2-4,TRBD1,TRBV27,TGTGCCAGCAGTCGGGCAGGGGGTGGCATTCAGTACTTC,CASSRAGGGIQYF
NA,TRBJ1-2,NA,TRBV5-6,TGTGCCAGCAACTTGTATGTGACGGCCCATGGCTACACCTTC,CASNLYVTAHGYTF
NA,TRBJ1-5,NA,TRBV4-3,TGCGCCAGCAGCCAAGATCTTGGGCAGCTCGGTCAGCCCCAGCATTTT,CASSQDLGQLGQPQHF
NA,TRBJ2-3,NA,TRBV29-1,TGCAGCGTTGAAGATCGCGGGGAAGATACGCAGTATTTT,CSVEDRGEDTQYF
once,TRBJ2-3,TRBD1,TRBV28,TGTGCCAGCAGTCGCCCTTGGGACAGGGTAGTAGCAGATACGCAGTATTTT,CASSRPWDRVVADTQYF
NA,TRBJ1-2,TRBD1,TRBV29-1,TGCAGCGTTGGGGACAGTCTTTCTGGCTACACCTTC,CSVGDSLSGYTF
NA,TRBJ1-5,NA,TRBV10-3,TGTGCCATCAGCTACGCGGACAATCAGCCCCAGCATTTT,CAISYADNQPQHF
NA,TRBJ2-7,NA,TRBV4-1,TGCGCCAGCAGCCAAGCCCTAGGCCTCTCCTACGAGCAGTACTTC,CASSQALGLSYEQYF
NA,TRBJ2-5,TRBD2,TRBV5-1,TGCGCCAGCAGCTTGAGGAGCGGGGGCCAAGAGACCCAGTACTTC,CASSLRSGGQETQYF
NA,TRBJ2-5,NA,TRBV7-9,TGTGCCAGCAGCCGAACAGGATCGACGCCCCAAGAGACCCAGTACTTC,CASSRTGSTPQETQYF
NA,TRBJ2-5,TRBD2,TRBV6-2/TRBV6-3,TGTGCCAGCAGTTACCGGCTAGCGGGGGGCGCCTTGTACTTC,CASSYRLAGGALYF
NA,TRBJ1-2,TRBD1,TRBV29-1,TGCAGCGTACCGGGACAGGCAAGTGGCTACACCTTC,CSVPGQASGYTF
NA,TRBJ2-1,TRBD1,TRBV12-3/TRBV12-4,TGTGCCAGCAGTTTTTATGGACAGGACCCAGTAAATGAGCAGTTCTTC,CASSFYGQDPVNEQFF
few,TRBJ1-5,NA,TRBV20-1,TGCAGTGCCCCTGAAGGGGGCAATCAGCCCCAGCATTTT,CSAPEGGNQPQHF
few,TRBJ2-6,NA,TRBV28,TGTGCCAGCAGCCTCGCCCAGGCCAACGTCCTGACTTTC,CASSLAQANVLTF
NA,TRBJ2-5,NA,TRBV6-6,TGTGCCAGCAGCCGACAGAGCAGGGGAAATCTAGAGACCCAGTACTTC,CASSRQSRGNLETQYF
NA,TRBJ2-5,NA,TRBV29-1,TGCAGCGTCCTGGGCACAGAACAAGAGACCCAGTACTTC,CSVLGTEQETQYF
NA,TRBJ1-1,NA,TRBV27,TGTGCCAGCAGGTCATGGGGGCGCGGTGAAGCTTTCTTT,CASRSWGRGEAFF
NA,TRBJ2-5,NA,TRBV28,TGTGCCAGCAGTCTAGCCTCGGGCAGCCAAGAGACCCAGTACTTC,CASSLASGSQETQYF
once,TRBJ2-1,NA,TRBV13,TGTGCCAGCAGCATCCTCACAGGGTTTTACAGTGAGCAGTTCTTC,CASSILTGFYSEQFF
NA,TRBJ1-3,NA,TRBV2,TGTGCCAGCAGTGAAATAGGACCGAGCTCTGGAAACACCATATATTTT,CASSEIGPSSGNTIYF
NA,TRBJ1-5,TRBD1,TRBV29-1,TGCAGCGTTCGACAGGGGTCTATCGATCAGCCCCAGCATTTT,CSVRQGSIDQPQHF
NA,TRBJ2-5,NA,TRBV12-3/TRBV12-4,TGTGCCAGCAGTTCCAGGGTAAAGGAGACCCAGTACTTC,CASSSRVKETQYF
NA,TRBJ1-1,NA,TRBV4-1,TGCGCCAGCAGCCAAGAGGGGGATAAAGCGGACAGCCTGAACACTGAAGCTTTCTTT,CASSQEGDKADSLNTEAFF
few,TRBJ2-1,TRBD1,TRBV14,TGTGCCAGCAGCCAAGTGGGGACAGGGGGTTCGGGTGAGCAGTTCTTC,CASSQVGTGGSGEQFF
NA,TRBJ2-3,TRBD1,TRBV20-1,TGCAGTGCTAGAGATTCGGGGACAGCATCAGATACGCAGTATTTT,CSARDSGTASDTQYF
NA,TRBJ2-1,TRBD2,TRBV12-3/TRBV12-4,TGTGCCAGCAGTATAGCGGGGGGGCCCTACAAGGAGCAGTTCTTC,CASSIAGGPYKEQFF
few,TRBJ2-7,TRBD1,TRBV13,TGTGCCAGCAGAGACAGGGGAAGTTTCGACGAGCAGTACTTC,CASRDRGSFDEQYF
few,TRBJ1-4,NA,TRBV12-3/TRBV12-4,TGTGCCAGCAGTTCCCGACGGGCAACTAATGAAAAACTGTTTTTT,CASSSRRATNEKLFF
NA,TRBJ2-7,NA,TRBV9,TGTGCCAGCAGCGTAACCGGGGGCCCCTCCGAGCAGTACTTC,CASSVTGGPSEQYF
NA,TRBJ2-2,NA,TRBV29-1,TGCAGCGTTGTTGGGGGTACGACCGGGGAGCTGTTTTTT,CSVVGGTTGELFF
NA,TRBJ2-7,TRBD1,TRBV28,TGTGCCAGCAGTAGGGGGGACAGGGCTTGGATCGACGAGCAGTCCTTC,CASSRGDRAWIDEQSF
few,TRBJ2-1,NA,TRBV4-1,TGCGCCAGCAGCCAAGCCGACAGTTACAATGAGCAGTTCTTC,CASSQADSYNEQFF